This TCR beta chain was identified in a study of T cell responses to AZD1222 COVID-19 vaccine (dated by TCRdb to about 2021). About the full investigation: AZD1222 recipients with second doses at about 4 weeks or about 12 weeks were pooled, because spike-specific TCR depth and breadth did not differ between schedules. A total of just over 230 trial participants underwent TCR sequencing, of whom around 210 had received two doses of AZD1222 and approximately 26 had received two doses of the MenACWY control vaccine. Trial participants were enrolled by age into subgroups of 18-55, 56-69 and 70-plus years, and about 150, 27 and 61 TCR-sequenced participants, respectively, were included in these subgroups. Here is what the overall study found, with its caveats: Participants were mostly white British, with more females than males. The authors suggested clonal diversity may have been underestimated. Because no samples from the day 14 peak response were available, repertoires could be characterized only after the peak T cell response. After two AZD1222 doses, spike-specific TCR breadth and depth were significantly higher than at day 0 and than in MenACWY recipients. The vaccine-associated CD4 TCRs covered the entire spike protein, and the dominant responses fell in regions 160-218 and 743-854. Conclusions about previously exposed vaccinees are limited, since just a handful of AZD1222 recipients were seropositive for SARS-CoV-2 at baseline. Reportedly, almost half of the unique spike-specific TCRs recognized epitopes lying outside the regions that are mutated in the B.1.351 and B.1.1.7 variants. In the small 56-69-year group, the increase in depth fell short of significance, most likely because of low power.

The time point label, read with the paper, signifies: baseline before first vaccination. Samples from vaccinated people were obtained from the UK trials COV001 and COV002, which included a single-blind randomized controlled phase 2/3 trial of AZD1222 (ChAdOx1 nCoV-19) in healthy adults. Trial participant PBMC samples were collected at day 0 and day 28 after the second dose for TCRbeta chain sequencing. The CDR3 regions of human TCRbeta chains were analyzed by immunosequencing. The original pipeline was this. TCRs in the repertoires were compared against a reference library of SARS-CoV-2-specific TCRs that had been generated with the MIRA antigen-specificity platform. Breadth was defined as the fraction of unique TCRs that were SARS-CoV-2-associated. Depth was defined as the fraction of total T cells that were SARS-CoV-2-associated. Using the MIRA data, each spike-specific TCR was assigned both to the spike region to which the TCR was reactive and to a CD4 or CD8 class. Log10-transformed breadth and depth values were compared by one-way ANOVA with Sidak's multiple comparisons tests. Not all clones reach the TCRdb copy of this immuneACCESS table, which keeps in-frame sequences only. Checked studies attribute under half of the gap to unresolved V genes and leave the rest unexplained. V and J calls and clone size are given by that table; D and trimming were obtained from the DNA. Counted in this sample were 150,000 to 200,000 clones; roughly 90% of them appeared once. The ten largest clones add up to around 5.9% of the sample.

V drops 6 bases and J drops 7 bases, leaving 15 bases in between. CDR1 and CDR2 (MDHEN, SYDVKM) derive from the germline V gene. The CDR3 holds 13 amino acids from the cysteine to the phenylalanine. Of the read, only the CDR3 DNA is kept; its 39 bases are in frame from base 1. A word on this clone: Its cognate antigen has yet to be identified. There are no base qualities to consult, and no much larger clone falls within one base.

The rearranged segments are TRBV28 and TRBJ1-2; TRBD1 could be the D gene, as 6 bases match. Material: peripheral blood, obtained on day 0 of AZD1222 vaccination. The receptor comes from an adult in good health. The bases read TGTGCCAGCAGAGGAACAGGGATTACTGGCTACACCTTC. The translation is CASRGTGITGYTF.